Listed below are T cell receptor beta chains from one sample, sequenced in a study of T cells in Graves' hyperthyroidism and ophthalmopathy. Using its own MiXCR run on the multiplex PCR reads, TCRdb lists one record per CDR3 protein. This sample has 300,000 to 400,000 distinct CDR3 sequences, with about 15% found just once. The specimen sequenced was blood. The receptors were sampled from a woman aged 25 to 39 with Graves' hyperthyroidism. CDR3s include the opening cysteine and the closing phenylalanine or tryptophan. A D gene is named only where the DNA matches it firmly. Clone size appears in some rows only: once, few, many, or a class for an expanded clone.

J gene | D gene | clone size | V gene | CDR3 protein | CDR3 DNA
TRBJ2-5 | . | many | TRBV3-1 | CASSRSLQETQYF | TGTGCCAGCAGCCGTTCGTTGCAAGAGACCCAGTACTTC
TRBJ2-7 | . | many | TRBV6-6 | CASSYPPGQQYF | TGTGCCAGCAGTTACCCCCCGGGACAGCAGTACTTC
TRBJ2-3 | . | . | TRBV6-1 | CASWHGGSTDTQYF | TGTGCCAGCTGGCATGGCGGGAGCACAGATACGCAGTATTTT
TRBJ2-1 | . | . | TRBV29-1 | CSVKAGLVGYEQFF | TGCAGCGTAAAAGCTGGGCTAGTTGGGTATGAGCAGTTCTTC
TRBJ2-1 | TRBD2 | . | TRBV6-2/TRBV6-3 | CASSRSGRAPPRDEQFF | TGTGCCAGCAGCCGTAGCGGGAGGGCCCCCCCTAGGGATGAGCAGTTCTTC
TRBJ1-5 | TRBD1 | . | TRBV24-1 | CATGPGQGTNQPQHF | TGTGCCACCGGCCCTGGACAGGGCACCAATCAGCCCCAGCATTTT
TRBJ1-5 | TRBD1 | . | TRBV6-2/TRBV6-3 | CASAIDRVRSQPQHF | TGTGCCAGCGCTATCGACAGGGTCCGCAGTCAGCCCCAGCATTTT
TRBJ2-7 | TRBD1 | many | TRBV27 | CASSDGLGTGDNEQYF | TGTGCCAGCAGTGACGGCCTAGGGACAGGGGACAACGAGCAGTACTTC
TRBJ2-5 | . | many | TRBV12-3/TRBV12-4 | CASSLTRAVGRTQYF | TGTGCCAGCAGTTTAACGAGAGCGGTTGGTCGGACCCAGTACTTC
TRBJ2-3 | TRBD2 | . | TRBV13 | CASSLRGRDGTQYF | TGTGCCAGCAGCTTAAGAGGGAGGGATGGTACGCAGTATTTT
TRBJ2-1 | TRBD1 | . | TRBV24-1 | CATSDEGASYNEQFF | TGTGCCACCAGTGATGAGGGGGCCTCCTACAATGAGCAGTTCTTC
TRBJ1-1 | . | few | TRBV4-2 | CASSLPGPTEAFF | TGTGCCAGCAGTTTGCCAGGCCCCACTGAAGCTTTCTTT
TRBJ2-3 | . | many | TRBV7-3 | CASSLGTTTDTQYF | TGTGCCAGCAGCTTAGGTACTACTACAGATACGCAGTATTTT
TRBJ1-5 | . | . | TRBV20-1 | CSATPEGNNQPQHF | TGCAGTGCGACCCCCGAGGGGAACAATCAGCCCCAGCATTTT
TRBJ1-5 | . | . | TRBV4-3 | CASRPTYSHSNQPQHF | TGCGCCAGCAGACCTACCTACAGCCATAGCAATCAGCCCCAGCATTTT
TRBJ2-1 | TRBD1 | many | TRBV24-1 | CATSVDRGNEQFF | TGTGCCACCAGTGTTGACAGGGGGAATGAGCAGTTCTTC
TRBJ1-4 | . | . | TRBV6-5 | CASSYTVAEKLFF | TGTGCCAGCAGTTACACGGTGGCCGAAAAACTGTTTTTT
TRBJ1-5 | . | many | TRBV18 | CASSGRIDQPQHF | TGTGCCAGCTCAGGGCGGATTGATCAGCCCCAGCATTTT
TRBJ2-4 | . | few | TRBV19 | CASSSRDGIAKNIQYF | TGTGCCAGTAGTAGCCGGGACGGAATAGCCAAAAACATTCAGTACTTC